Here is one TCR beta chain with its context. The data are from a study of blood T cell repertoires in COVID-19. Study-level information: Some COVID-19 samples were acute and others convalescent; all came from the United States, Italy and Spain.

Per the original data handling: Quantification of nucleated cells was approximated via reference gene primer amplification. The repertoire was sequenced with immunoSEQ multiplex PCR; TCRdb's copy has only in-frame clones and lacks some. Clonal size and the V and J genes are those of that table, whereas D and trimming came from the DNA. The sample lists approximately 500,000 clones, roughly 89% occurring once. With V trimmed by 3 bases and J by 5 bases, 6 bases remained unmatched. The CDR3 covers 14 residues. Germline V lookup: CDR1 DFQATT, CDR2 SNEGSKA (reference sequence). The origin of this receptor is a young man with COVID-19, enrolled during active disease. The sequencing input was peripheral blood. The V and J genes are TRBV20-1 and TRBJ2-1; 8 bases are shared with TRBD2. The CDR3 DNA follows: TGCAGTGCTAGTATGGTAGCGGGGAACAATGAGCAGTTCTTC. It yields the protein CSASMVAGNNEQFF.